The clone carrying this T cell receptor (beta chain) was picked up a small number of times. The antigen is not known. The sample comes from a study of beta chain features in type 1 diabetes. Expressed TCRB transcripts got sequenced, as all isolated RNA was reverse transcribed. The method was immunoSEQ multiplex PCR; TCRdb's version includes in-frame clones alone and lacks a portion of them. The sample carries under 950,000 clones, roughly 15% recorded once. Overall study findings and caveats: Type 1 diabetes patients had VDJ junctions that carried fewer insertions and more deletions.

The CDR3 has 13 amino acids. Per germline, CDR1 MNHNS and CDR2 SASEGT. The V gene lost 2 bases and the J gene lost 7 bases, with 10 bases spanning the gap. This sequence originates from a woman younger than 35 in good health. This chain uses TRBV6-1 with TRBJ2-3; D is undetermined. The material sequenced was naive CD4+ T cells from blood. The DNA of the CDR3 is TGTGCCAGCAGTGAACTCGGTCAGAATACGCAGTATTTT. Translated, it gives CASSELGQNTQYF.